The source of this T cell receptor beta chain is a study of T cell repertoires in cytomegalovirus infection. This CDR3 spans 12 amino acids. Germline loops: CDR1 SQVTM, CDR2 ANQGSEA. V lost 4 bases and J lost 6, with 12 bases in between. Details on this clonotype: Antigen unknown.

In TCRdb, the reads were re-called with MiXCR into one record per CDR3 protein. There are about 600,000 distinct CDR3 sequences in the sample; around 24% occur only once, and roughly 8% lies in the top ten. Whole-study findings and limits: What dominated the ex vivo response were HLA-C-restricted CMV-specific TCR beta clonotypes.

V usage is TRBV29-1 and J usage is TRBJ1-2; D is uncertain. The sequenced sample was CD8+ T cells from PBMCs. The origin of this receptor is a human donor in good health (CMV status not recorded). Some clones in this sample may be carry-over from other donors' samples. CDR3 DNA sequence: TGCAGCGTTGGGAGTCGTATAGATGGCTACACCTTC. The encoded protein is CSVGSRIDGYTF.